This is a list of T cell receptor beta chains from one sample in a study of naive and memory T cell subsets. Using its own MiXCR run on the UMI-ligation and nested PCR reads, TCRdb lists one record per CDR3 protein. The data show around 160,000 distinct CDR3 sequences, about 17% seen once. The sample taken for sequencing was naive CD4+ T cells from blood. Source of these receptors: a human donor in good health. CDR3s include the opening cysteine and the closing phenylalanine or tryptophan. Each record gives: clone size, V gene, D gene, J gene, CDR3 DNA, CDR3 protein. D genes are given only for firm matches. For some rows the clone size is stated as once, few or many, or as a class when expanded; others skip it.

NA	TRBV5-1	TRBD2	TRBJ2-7	TGCGCCAGCAGCTGGGGGACTAGCTTTTCCTACGAGCAGTACTTC	CASSWGTSFSYEQYF
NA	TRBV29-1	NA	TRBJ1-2	TGCAGCGTTGAGTCCGTTTATGGCTACACCTTC	CSVESVYGYTF
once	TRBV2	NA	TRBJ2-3	TGTGCCAGCACTTGGGCCTCCGGATGGGATACGCAGTATTTT	CASTWASGWDTQYF
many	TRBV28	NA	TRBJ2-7	TGTGCCAGCAGTTTAGACCTGCAATACGAGCAGTACTTC	CASSLDLQYEQYF
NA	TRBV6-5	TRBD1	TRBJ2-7	TGTGCCAGCGCTCCTGGGGACAGTTCCTACGAGCAGTACTTC	CASAPGDSSYEQYF
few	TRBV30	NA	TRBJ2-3	TGTGCCTGGAGTGTATACGGGAGCGCAGATACGCAGTATTTT	CAWSVYGSADTQYF
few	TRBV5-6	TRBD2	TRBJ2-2	TGTGCCAGCAGTAGCGGGAGAGTAGCCGGGGAGCTGTTTTTT	CASSSGRVAGELFF
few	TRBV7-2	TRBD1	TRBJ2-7	TGTGCCAGCAGCTTGGGGACAGGCTACGAGCAGTACTTC	CASSLGTGYEQYF
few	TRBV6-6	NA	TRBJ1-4	TGTGCCAGCAGTTACTCGTTGACAGGTTCGGAGCAACCTAATGAAAAACTGTTTTTT	CASSYSLTGSEQPNEKLFF
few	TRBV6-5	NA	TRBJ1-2	TGTGCCAGCAGTTACCGGGACAACTATGGCTACACCTTC	CASSYRDNYGYTF
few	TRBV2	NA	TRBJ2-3	TGTGCCAGCAGTCGACTACAGGGAGGGCACACAGATACGCAGTATTTT	CASSRLQGGHTDTQYF
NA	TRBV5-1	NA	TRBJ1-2	TGCGCCAGCAGCTCCCCAGGGGCAGGAGGCTATGGCTACACCTTC	CASSSPGAGGYGYTF
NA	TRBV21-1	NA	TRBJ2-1	TGTGCCACCAAAAAGCCGGGACTAGCGGGAAATGAGCAGTTCTTC	CATKKPGLAGNEQFF
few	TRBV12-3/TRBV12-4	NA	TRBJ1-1	TGTGCCAGCACGCAGACAGCTTTGAACACTGAAGCTTTCTTT	CASTQTALNTEAFF
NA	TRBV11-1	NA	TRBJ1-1	TGTGCCAGCAGCTCCAACAGGGTTGAAGCTTTCTTT	CASSSNRVEAFF
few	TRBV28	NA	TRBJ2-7	TGTGCCAGCGGCCGGGGAGTGAGGGAGCAGTACTTC	CASGRGVREQYF
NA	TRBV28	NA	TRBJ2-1	TGTGCCAGCAGTTCCCCGACTCATAGCTCCTACAATGAGCAGTTCTTC	CASSSPTHSSYNEQFF
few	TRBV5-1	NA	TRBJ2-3	TGCGCCAGCAGCTCGTCCGGGACAAATTTGTGGACAGATACGCAGTATTTT	CASSSSGTNLWTDTQYF
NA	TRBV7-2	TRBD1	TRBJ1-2	TGTGCCAGCAGCCTGGGACAGATGAACTATGGCTACACCTTC	CASSLGQMNYGYTF
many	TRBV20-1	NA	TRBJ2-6	TGCAGTGCTAGCCCATCTGGGGCCAACGTCCTGACTTTC	CSASPSGANVLTF
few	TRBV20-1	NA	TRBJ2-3	TGCAGTGCCGGAGGGGACCCCCGGGATACGCAGTATTTT	CSAGGDPRDTQYF
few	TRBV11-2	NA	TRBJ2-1	TGTGCCAGCAGCCTGTTGCCGAGACTCAATGAGCAGTTCTTC	CASSLLPRLNEQFF